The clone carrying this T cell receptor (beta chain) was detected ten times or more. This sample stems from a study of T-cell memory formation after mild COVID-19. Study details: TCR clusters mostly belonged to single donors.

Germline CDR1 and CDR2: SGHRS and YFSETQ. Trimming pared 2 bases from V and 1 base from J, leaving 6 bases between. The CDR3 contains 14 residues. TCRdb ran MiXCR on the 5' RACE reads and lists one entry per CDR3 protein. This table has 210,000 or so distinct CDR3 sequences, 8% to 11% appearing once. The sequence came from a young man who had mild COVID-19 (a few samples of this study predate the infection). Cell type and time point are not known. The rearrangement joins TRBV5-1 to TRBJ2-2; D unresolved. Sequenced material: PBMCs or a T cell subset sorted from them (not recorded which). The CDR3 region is CASSFAKNTGELFF. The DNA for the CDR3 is TGCGCCAGCAGCTTCGCCAAGAACACCGGGGAGCTGTTTTTT.